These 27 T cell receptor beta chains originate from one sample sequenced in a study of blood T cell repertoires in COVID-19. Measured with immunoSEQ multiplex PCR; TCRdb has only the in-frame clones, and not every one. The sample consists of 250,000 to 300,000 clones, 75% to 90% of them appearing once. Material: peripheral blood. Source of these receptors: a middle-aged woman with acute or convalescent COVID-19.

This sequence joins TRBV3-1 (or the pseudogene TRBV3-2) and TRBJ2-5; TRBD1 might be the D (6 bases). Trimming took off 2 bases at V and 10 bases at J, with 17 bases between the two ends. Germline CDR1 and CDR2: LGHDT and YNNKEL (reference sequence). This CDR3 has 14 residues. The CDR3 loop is CASSQQQGANSQYF. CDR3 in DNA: TGTGCCAGCAGCCAACAACAGGGCGCGAATAGCCAGTACTTC.

CDR3 in amino acids: CASSPGLAGGVEQFF. The CDR3 region has the DNA TGCGCCAGCAGCCCGGGACTAGCGGGGGGCGTGGAGCAGTTCTTC. The chain employs TRBV5-1 and TRBJ2-1, with TRBD2 matching over 15 bases. Germline-derived CDR1 and CDR2 are SGHRS and YFSETQ. The length of the CDR3 is 15 residues. V was clipped by 4 bases and J by 10 bases; unmatched bases: 6.

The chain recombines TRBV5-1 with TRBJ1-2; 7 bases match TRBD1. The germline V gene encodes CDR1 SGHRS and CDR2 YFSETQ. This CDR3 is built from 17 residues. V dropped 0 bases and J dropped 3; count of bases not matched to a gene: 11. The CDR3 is CASSLGRTGQQYYGYTF. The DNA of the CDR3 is TGCGCCAGCAGCTTGGGTAGGACAGGACAGCAGTACTATGGCTACACCTTC.

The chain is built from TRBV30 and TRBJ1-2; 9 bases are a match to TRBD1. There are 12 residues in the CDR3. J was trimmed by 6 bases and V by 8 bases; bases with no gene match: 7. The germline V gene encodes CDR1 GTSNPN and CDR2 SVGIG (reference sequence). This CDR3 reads CALQGARDGYTF. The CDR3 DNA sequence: TGTGCCCTACAGGGGGCAAGGGATGGCTACACCTTC.

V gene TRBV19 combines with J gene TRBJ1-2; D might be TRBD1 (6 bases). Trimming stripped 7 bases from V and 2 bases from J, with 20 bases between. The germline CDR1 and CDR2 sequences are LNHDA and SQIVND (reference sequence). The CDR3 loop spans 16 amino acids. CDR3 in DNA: TGTGCCAGTACCTCCCCTGTCTCAGGGGTCAACTATGGCTACACCTTC. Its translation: CASTSPVSGVNYGYTF.

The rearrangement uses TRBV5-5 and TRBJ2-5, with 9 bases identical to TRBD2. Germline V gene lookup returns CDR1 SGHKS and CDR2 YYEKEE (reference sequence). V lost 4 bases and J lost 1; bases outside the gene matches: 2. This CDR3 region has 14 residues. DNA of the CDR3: TGTGCCAGCAGCCAGACTAGCGGCCAAGAGACCCAGTACTTC. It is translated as CASSQTSGQETQYF.

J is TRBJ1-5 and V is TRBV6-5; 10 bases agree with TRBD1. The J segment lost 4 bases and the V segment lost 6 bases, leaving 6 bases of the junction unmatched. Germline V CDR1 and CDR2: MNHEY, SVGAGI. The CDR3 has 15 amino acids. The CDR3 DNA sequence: TGTGCCAGCAGGGGGGGACAGGGGCCGAATCAGCCCCAGCATTTT. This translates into CASRGGQGPNQPQHF.

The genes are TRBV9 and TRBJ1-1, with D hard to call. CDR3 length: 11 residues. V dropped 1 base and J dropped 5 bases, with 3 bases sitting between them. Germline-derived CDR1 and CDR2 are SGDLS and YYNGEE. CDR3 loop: CASSVQTEAFF. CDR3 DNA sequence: TGTGCCAGCAGCGTACAAACTGAAGCTTTCTTT.

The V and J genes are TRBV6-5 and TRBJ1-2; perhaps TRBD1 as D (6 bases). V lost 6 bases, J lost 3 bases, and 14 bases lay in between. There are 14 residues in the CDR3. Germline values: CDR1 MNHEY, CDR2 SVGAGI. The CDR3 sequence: CASRGGRGDYGYTF. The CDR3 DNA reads TGTGCCAGCAGGGGGGGGAGGGGGGACTATGGCTACACCTTC.

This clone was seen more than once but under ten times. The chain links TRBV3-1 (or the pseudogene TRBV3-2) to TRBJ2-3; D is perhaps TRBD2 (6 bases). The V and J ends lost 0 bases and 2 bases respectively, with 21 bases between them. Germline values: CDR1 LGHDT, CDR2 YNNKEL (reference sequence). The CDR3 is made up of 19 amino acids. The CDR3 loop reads CASSQDRVLRGELTDTQYF. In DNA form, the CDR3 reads TGTGCCAGCAGCCAAGATCGAGTGCTGCGCGGGGAGCTCACAGATACGCAGTATTTT.

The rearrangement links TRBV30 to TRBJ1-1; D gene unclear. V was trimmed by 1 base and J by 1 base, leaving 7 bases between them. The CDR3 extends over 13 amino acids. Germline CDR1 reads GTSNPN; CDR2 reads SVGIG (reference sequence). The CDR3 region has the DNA TGTGCCTGGAGTGGAGACACGAACACTGAAGCTTTCTTT. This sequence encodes CAWSGDTNTEAFF.

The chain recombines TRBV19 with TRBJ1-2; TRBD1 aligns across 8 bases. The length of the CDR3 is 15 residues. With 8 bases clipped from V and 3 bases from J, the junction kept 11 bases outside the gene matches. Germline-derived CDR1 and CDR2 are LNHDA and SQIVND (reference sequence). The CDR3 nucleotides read TGTGCCAGTCGATATTTTATGACAGGGGACTATGGCTACACCTTC. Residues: CASRYFMTGDYGYTF.

This CDR3 reads CASSPPTEDTDTQYF. The DNA for the CDR3 is TGTGCCAGCAGCCCCCCGACGGAGGACACAGATACGCAGTATTTT. This chain joins TRBV7-8 and TRBJ2-3; tentatively, D is TRBD2 (5 bases). This CDR3 is 15 amino acids long. V dropped 5 bases and J dropped 2 bases, with 14 bases sitting between them. CDR1 and CDR2 from the germline V gene are SGHVS and FQNEAQ.

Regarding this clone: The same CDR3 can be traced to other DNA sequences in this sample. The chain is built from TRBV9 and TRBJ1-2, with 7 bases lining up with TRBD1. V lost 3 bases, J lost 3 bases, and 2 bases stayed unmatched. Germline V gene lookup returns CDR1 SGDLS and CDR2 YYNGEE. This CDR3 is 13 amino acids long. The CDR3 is CASSETGDYGYTF. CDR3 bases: TGTGCCAGCAGCGAAACAGGGGACTATGGCTACACCTTC.

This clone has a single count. The CDR3 DNA reads as TGTGCCACCAGCAGAGTCCCTTTAAGGGGGCTGGATGAAAAACTGTTTTTT. Protein sequence: CATSRVPLRGLDEKLFF. The chain has TRBV15 and TRBJ1-4; TRBD1 matches at 7 bases. With 1 base clipped from V and 6 bases from J, the junction kept 11 bases outside the gene matches. Germline lookup yields CDR1 LNHNV and CDR2 YYDKDF (reference sequence). CDR3 size: 17 residues. The entire variable domain, with the rest obtained from reference TRBV15 and TRBJ1-4, is as follows: DAMVIQNPRYQVTQFGKPVTLSCSQTLNHNVMYWYQQKSSQAPKLLFHYYDKDFNNEADTPDNFQSRRPNTSFCFLDIRSPGLGDTAMYLCATSRVPLRGLDEKLFFGSGTQLSVL.

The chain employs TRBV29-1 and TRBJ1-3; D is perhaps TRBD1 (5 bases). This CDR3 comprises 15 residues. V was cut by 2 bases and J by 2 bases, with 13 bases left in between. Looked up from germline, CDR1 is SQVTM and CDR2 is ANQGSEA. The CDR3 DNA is TGCAGCGTTGAATTGGGGGGGATCGCTGGAAACACCATATATTTT. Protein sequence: CSVELGGIAGNTIYF.

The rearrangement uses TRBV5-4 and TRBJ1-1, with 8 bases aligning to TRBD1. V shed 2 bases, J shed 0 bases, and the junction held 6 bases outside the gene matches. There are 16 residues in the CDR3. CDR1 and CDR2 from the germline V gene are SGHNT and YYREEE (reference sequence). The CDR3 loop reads CASSFPGQGMNTEAFF. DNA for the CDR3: TGTGCCAGCAGCTTCCCCGGACAGGGCATGAACACTGAAGCTTTCTTT. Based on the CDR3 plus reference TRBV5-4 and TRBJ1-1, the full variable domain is ETGVTQSPTHLIKTRGQQVTLRCSSQSGHNTVSWYQQALGQGPQFIFQYYREEENGRGNFPPRFSGLQFPNYSSELNVNALELDDSALYLCASSFPGQGMNTEAFFGQGTRLTVV.

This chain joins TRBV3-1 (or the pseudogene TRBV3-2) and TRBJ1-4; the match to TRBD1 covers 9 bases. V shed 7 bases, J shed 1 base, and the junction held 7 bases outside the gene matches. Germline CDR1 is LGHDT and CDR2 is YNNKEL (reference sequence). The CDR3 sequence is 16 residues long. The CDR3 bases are TGTGCCAGCACCCTGGGACAGGGAGGAACTAATGAAAAACTGTTTTTT. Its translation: CASTLGQGGTNEKLFF.

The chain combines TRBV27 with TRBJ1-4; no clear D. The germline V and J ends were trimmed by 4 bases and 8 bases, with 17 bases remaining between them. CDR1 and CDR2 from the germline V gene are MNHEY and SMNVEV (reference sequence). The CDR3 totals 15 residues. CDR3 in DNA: TGTGCCAGCAGTTCCCTTGGGCCTGGGAGGGAAAAACTGTTTTTT. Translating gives CASSSLGPGREKLFF.

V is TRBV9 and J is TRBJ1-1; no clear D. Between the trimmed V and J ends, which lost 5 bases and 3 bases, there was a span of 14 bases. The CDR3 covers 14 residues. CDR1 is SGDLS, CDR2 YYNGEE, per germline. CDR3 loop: CASRTGPSDTEAFF. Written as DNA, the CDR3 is TGTGCCAGCAGAACGGGTCCCTCTGACACTGAAGCTTTCTTT.

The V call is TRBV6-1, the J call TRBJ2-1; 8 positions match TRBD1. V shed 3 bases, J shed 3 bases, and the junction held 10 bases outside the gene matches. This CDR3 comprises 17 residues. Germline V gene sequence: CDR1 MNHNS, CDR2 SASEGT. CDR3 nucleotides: TGTGCCAGCAGTGAGATATTTACAGGGGGAGTCTACAATGAGCAGTTCTTC. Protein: CASSEIFTGGVYNEQFF.

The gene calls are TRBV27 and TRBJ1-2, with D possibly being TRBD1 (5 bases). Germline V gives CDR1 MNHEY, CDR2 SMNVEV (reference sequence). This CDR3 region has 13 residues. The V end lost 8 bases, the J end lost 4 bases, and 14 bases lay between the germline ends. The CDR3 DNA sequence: TGTGCCAGCTCTGGGGCCCTACTCTATGGCTACACCTTC. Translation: CASSGALLYGYTF.

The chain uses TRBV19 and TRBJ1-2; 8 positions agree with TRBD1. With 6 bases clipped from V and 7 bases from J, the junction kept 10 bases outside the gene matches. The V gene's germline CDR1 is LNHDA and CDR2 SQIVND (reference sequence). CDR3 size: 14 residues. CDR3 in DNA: TGTGCCAGTAGGAAGACAGGGGCCACTGGTGGCTACACCTTC. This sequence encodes CASRKTGATGGYTF.

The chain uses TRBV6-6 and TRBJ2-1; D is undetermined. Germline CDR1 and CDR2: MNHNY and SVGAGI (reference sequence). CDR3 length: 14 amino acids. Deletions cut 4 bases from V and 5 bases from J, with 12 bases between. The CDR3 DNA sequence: TGTGCCAGCAGTTCCAACCGGTTGGACAATGAGCAGTTCTTC. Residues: CASSSNRLDNEQFF.

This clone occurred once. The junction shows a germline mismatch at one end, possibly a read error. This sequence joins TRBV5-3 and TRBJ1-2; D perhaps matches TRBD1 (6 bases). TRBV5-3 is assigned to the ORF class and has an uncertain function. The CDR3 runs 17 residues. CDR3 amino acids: CARSRRAGASLWLHLGF. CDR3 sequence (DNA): TGTGCCAGAAGCCGTCGGGCAGGGGCTTCCCTATGGCTACACCTAGGCTTC.

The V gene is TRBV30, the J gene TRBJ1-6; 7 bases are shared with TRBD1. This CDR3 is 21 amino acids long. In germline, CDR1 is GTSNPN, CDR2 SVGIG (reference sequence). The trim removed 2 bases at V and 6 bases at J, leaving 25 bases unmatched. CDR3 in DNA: TGTGCCTGGAGTAACCCCGCTGGGAAGGGGGCCCTGATCCGGTTTAATTCACCCCTCCACTTT. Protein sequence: CAWSNPAGKGALIRFNSPLHF.

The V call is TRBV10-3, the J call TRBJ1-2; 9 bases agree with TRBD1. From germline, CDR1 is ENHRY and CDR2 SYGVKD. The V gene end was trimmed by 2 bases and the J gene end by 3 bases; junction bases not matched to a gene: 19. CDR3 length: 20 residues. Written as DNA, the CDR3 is TGTGCCATCAGTGAGCTTTTACAGGGGGCCTGGTACGAATCAGACTATGGCTACACCTTC. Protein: CAISELLQGAWYESDYGYTF.